This entry lists 2 T cell receptor beta chains sequenced from one sample in a study of blood T cell repertoires in COVID-19. The protocol was immunoSEQ multiplex PCR, while the TCRdb copy is restricted to in-frame clones and leaves out a portion. Of around 140,000 clones listed, about 89% are singletons. Sequenced input: peripheral blood. These receptor sequences come from a man aged 50-59 years with active or convalescent COVID-19.

V and J are TRBV3-1 (or the pseudogene TRBV3-2) and TRBJ1-6; TRBD1 might be the D (5 bases). The CDR3 is made up of 15 amino acids. The V end lost 3 bases, the J end lost 5 bases, and 11 bases lay between the germline ends. Germline V gives CDR1 LGHDT, CDR2 YNNKEL (reference sequence). CDR3 in amino acids: CASSHDRQNNSPLHF. CDR3 sequence (DNA): TGTGCCAGCAGCCACGACAGACAGAATAATTCACCCCTCCACTTT.

This sequence joins TRBV2 and TRBJ2-7; 12 bases fit TRBD2. Germline lookup yields CDR1 SNHLY and CDR2 FYNNEI. CDR3 size: 15 residues. Trimming removed 7 bases from V and 4 bases from J; junction bases left unmatched: 8. The CDR3 DNA sequence: TGTGCCAGCACTCGAGGACTAGCGGGATCGTACGAGCAGTACTTC. It translates to CASTRGLAGSYEQYF.